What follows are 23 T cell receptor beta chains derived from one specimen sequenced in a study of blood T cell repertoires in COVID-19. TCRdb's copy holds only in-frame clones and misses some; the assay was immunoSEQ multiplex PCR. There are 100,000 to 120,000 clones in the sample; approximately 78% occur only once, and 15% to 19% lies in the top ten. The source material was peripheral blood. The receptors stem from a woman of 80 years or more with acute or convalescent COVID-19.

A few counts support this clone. CDR3: CASSKDASDDSNTGELFF. The CDR3 DNA follows: TGTGCCAGCAGCAAAGACGCTAGCGACGACTCGAACACCGGGGAGCTGTTTTTT. This chain links TRBV21-1 with TRBJ2-2; the table's D call TRBD2 went unverified against the DNA. TRBV21-1 is a pseudogene segment. The CDR3 runs to 18 residues.

This chain's CDR3 is CASSQVPGGKLFF. The DNA of the CDR3 is TGTGCCAGCAGCCAAGTCCCCGGGGGAAAACTGTTTTTT. V gene TRBV14 combines with J gene TRBJ1-4; TRBD1 is a possible D gene (5 bases). Germline V lookup: CDR1 SGHDN, CDR2 FVKESK. CDR3 length equals 13 residues. The V end lost 1 base, the J end lost 10 bases, and 10 bases lay between the germline ends.

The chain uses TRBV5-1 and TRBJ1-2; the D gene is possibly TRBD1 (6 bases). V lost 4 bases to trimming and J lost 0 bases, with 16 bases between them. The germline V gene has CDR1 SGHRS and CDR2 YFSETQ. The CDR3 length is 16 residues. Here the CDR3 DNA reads TGCGCCAGCAGCCTAGGACAGAGCAACGCTAACTATGGCTACACCTTC. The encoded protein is CASSLGQSNANYGYTF. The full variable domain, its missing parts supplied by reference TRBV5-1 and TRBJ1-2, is KAGVTQTPRYLIKTRGQQVTLSCSPISGHRSVSWYQQTPGQGLQFLFEYFSETQRNKGNFPGRFSGRQFSNSRSEMNVSTLELGDSALYLCASSLGQSNANYGYTFGSGTRLTVV.

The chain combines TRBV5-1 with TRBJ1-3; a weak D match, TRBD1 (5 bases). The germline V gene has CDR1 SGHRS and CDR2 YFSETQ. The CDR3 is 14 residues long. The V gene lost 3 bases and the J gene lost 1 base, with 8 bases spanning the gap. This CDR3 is CASSSGGSGNTIYF. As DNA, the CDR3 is TGCGCCAGCAGCTCGGGGGGATCTGGAAACACCATATATTTT.

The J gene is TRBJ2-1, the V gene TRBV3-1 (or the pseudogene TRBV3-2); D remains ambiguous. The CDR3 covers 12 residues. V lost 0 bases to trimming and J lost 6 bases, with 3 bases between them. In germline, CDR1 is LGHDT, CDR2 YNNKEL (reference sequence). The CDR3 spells CASSQDINEQFF. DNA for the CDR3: TGTGCCAGCAGCCAAGATATCAATGAGCAGTTCTTC.

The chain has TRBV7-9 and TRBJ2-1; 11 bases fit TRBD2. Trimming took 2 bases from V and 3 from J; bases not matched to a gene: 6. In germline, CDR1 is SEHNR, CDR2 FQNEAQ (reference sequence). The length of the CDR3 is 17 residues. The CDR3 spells CASSLRVLAGDYNEQFF. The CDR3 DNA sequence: TGTGCCAGCAGCTTACGGGTACTAGCGGGAGACTACAATGAGCAGTTCTTC.

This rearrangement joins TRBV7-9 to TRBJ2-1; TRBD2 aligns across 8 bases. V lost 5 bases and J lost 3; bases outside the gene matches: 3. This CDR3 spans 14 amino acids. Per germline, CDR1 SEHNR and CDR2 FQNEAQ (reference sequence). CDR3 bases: TGTGCCAGCAGCGTCGGGACTAGCTACAATGAGCAGTTCTTC. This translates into CASSVGTSYNEQFF.

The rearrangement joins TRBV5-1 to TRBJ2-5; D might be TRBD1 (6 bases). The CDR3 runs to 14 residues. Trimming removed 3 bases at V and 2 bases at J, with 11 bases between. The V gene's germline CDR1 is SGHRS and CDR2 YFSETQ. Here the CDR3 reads CASSWMDRQETQYF. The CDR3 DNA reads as TGCGCCAGCAGCTGGATGGACAGACAAGAGACCCAGTACTTC.

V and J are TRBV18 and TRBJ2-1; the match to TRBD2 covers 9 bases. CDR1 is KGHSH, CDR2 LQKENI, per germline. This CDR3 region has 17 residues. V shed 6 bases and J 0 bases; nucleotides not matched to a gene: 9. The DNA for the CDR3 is TGTGCCAGCTCGCCTCTGATTAGCGGGAGCTCCTACAATGAGCAGTTCTTC. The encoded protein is CASSPLISGSSYNEQFF.

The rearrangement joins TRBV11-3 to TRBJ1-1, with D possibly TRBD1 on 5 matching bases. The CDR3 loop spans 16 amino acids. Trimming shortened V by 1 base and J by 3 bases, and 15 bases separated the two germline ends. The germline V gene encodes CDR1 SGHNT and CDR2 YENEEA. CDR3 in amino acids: CASSLVWGTGDTEAFF. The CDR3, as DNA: TGTGCCAGCAGCTTAGTGTGGGGGACTGGAGACACTGAAGCTTTCTTT.

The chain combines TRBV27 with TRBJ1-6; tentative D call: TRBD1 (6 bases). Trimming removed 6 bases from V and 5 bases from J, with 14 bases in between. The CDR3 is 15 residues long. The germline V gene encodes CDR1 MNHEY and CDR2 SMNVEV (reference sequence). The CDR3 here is CASRFLDRNNSPLHF. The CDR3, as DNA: TGTGCCAGCAGATTCTTGGACAGAAATAATTCACCCCTCCACTTT.

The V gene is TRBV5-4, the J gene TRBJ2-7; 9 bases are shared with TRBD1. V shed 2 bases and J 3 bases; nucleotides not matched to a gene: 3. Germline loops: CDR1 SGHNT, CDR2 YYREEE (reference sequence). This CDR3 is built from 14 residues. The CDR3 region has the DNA TGTGCCAGCAGCTTTGACAGGGGGGGCTACGAGCAGTACTTC. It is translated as CASSFDRGGYEQYF.

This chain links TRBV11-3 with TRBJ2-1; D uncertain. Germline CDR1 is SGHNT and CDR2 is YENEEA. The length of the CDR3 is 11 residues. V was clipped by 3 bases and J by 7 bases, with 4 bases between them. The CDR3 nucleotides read TGTGCCAGCAGCTTCGAGAATGAGCAGTTCTTC. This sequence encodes CASSFENEQFF.

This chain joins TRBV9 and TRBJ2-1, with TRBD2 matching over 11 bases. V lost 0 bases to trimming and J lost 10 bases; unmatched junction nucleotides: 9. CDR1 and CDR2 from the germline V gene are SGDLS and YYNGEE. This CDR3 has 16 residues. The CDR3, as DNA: TGTGCCAGCAGCGTAGGGTCTAGCGGGAGGACGAGGGAGCAGTTCTTC. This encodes CASSVGSSGRTREQFF.

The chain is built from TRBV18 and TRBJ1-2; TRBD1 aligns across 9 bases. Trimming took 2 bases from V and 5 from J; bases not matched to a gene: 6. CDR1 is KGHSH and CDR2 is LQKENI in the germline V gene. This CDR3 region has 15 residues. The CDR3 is CASSPTDRGFYGYTF. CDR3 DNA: TGTGCCAGCTCACCAACGGACAGGGGCTTTTATGGCTACACCTTC.

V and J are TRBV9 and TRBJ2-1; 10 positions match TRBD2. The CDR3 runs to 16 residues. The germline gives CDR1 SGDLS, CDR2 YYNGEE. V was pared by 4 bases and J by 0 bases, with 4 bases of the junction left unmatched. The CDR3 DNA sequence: TGTGCCAGCAGCCCCTGGACTAGCGGCTCCTACAATGAGCAGTTCTTC. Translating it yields CASSPWTSGSYNEQFF.

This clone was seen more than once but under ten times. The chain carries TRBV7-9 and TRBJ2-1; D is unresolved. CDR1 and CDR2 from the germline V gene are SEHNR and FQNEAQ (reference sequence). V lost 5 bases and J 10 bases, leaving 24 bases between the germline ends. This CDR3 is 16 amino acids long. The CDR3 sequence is CASSLRSVADTAEQFF. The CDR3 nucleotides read TGTGCCAGCAGCCTACGTAGTGTGGCAGACACCGCCGAGCAGTTCTTC.

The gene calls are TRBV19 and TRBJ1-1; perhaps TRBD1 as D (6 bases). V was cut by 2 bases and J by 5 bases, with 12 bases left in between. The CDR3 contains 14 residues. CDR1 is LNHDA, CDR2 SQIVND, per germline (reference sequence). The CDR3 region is CASSISQGGTEAFF. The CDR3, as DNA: TGTGCCAGTAGTATATCACAGGGTGGTACTGAAGCTTTCTTT.

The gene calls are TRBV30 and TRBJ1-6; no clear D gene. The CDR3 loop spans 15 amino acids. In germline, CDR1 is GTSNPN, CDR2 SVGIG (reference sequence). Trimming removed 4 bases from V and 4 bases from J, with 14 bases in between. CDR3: CAWTMIGGYNSPLHF. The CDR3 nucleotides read TGTGCCTGGACAATGATAGGAGGTTATAATTCACCCCTCCACTTT. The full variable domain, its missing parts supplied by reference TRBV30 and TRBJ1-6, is SQTIHQWPATLVQPVGSPLSLECTVEGTSNPNLYWYRQAAGRGLQLLFYSVGIGQISSEVPQNLSASRPQDRQFILSSKKLLLSDSGFYLCAWTMIGGYNSPLHFGNGTRLTVT.

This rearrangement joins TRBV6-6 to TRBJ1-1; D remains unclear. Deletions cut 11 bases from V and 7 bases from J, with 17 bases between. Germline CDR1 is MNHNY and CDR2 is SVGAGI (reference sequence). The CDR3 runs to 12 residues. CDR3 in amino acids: CASRRAEGEAFF. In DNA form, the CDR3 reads TGTGCCTCTAGAAGGGCGGAGGGTGAAGCTTTCTTT.

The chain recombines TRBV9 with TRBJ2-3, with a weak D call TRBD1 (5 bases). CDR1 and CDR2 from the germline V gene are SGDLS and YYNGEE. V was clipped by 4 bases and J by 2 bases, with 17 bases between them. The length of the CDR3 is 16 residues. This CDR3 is CASSFIMRQTTDTQYF. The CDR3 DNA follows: TGTGCCAGCAGCTTTATTATGAGACAGACCACAGATACGCAGTATTTT.

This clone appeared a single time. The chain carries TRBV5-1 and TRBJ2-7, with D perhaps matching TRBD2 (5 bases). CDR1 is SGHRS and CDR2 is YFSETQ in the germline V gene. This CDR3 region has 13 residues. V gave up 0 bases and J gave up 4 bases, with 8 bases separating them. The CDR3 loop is CASSLDGKYEQYV. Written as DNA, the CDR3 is TGCGCCAGCAGCTTGGACGGGAAGTACGAGCAGTACGTC.

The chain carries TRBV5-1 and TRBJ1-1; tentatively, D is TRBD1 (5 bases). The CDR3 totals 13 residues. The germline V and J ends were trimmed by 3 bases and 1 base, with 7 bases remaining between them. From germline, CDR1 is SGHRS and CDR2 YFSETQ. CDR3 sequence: CASSSQENTEAFF. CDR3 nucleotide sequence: TGCGCCAGCAGCTCACAGGAGAACACTGAAGCTTTCTTT.